The entry below gives a single T cell receptor beta chain sequence along with its context. This specimen comes from a study of blood T cell repertoires in COVID-19. The overall study: Whether acute or convalescent, the COVID-19 samples came from the United States, Italy and Spain. From T cells, B-cell-depleted T cells, or PBMCs came the material, which was cDNA or gDNA.

The CDR3 runs 15 residues. Germline CDR1 reads MNHNY; CDR2 reads SVGAGI (reference sequence). With 2 bases clipped from V and 2 bases from J, the junction kept 3 bases outside the gene matches. In the authors' methods: Estimation of nucleated cell counts relied on the amplification of reference gene primers. TCRdb's copy holds only in-frame clones and misses some; the assay was immunoSEQ multiplex PCR. V, J and clone size are taken as reported in that table, and D and trimming were inferred from the DNA itself. The sample records under 95,000 clones, roughly 89% being singletons. This sequence joins TRBV6-6 and TRBJ2-3; 8 bases are a match to TRBD2. Sequencing used peripheral blood. This TCR derives from a man between 60 and 70 years old with acute or convalescent COVID-19. The CDR3 spells CASSYGGGFTDTQYF. As DNA, the CDR3 is TGTGCCAGCAGTTACGGCGGGGGGTTCACAGATACGCAGTATTTT.